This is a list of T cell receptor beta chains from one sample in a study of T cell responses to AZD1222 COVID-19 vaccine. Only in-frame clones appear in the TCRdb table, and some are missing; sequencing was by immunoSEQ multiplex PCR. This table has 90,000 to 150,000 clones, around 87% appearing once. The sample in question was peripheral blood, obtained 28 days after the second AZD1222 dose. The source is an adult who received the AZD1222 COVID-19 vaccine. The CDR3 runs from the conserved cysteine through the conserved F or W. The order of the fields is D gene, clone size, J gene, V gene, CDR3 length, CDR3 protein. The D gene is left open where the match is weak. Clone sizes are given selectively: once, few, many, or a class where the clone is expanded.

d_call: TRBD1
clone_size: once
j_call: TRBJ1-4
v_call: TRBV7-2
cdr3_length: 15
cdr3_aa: CASSPPGTDREKLFF

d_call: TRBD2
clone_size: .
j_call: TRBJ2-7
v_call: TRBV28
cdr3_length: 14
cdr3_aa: CASRRGGVSYEQYF

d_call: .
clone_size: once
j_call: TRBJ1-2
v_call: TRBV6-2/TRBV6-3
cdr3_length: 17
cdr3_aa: CASSYSGGRDTNYGYTF

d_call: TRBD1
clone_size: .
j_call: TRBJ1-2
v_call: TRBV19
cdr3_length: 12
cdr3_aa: CASSISGGGYTF

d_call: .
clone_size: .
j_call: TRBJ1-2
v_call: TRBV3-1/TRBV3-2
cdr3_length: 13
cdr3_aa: CASSPTELYGYTF

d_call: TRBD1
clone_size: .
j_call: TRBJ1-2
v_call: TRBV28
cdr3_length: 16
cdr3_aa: CASEETGARASYGYTF

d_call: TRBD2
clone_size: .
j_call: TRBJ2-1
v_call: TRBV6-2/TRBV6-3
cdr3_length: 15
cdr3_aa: CASSYGGGSYNEQFF

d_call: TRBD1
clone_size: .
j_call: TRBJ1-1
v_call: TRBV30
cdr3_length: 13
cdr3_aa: CAWSVTGFTEAFF

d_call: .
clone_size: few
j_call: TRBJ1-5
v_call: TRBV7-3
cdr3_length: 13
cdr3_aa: CASSPNPGGPQHF

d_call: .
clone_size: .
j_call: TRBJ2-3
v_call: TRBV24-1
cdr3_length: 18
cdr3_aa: CATSDLRTGSRKTDTQYF

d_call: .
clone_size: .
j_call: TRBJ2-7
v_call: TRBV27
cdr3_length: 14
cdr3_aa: CASSLRQGSLEQYF

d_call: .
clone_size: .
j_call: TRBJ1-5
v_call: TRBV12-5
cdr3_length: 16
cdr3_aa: CASGLVYLGLREPQHF

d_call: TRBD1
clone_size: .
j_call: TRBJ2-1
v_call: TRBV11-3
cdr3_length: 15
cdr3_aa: CASSQRTGAYNEQFF

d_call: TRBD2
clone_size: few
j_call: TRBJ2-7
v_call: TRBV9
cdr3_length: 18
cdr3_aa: CASSVGGSGGPSSYEQYF

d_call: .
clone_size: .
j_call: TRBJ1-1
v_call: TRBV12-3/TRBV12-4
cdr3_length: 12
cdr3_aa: CASSFLNTEAFF

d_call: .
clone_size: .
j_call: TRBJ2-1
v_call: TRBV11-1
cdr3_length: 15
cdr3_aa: CASSLGWGSSSEQFF

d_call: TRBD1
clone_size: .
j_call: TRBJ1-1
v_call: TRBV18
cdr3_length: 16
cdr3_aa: CASSPAQGRVNTEAFF

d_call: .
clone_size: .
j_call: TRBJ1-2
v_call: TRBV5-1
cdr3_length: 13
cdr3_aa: CASRSTTNYGYTF

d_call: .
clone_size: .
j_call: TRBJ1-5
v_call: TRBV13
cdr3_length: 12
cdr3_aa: CASSSGYQPQHF

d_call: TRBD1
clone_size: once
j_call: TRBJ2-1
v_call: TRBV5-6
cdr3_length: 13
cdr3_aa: CASSLLQGNEQFF

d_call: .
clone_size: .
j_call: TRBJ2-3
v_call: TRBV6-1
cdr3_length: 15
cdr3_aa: CASSDQQAPTDTQYF

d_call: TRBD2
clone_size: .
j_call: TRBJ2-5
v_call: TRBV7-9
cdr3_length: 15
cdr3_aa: CASSPIAGGLETQYF

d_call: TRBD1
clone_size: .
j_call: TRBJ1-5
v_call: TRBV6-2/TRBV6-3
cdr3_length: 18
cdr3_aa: CASSYPSGGGRSNQPQHF

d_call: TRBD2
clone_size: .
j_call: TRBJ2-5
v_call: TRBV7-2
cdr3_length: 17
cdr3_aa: CASSPWASGGVRGTQYF

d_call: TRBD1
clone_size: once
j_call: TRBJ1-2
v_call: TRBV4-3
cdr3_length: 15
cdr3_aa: CASSQGQGFEYGYTF

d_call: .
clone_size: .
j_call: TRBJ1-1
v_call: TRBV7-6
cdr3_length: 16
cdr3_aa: CASSLSARAGRTEAFF

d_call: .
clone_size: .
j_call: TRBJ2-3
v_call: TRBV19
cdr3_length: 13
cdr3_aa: CASSRGYTDTQYF

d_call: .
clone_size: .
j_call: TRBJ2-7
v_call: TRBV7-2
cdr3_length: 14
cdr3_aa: CASSLSTDRSEQYF

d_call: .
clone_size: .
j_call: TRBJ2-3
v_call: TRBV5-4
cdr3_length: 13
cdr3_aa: CASSHQSTDTQYF

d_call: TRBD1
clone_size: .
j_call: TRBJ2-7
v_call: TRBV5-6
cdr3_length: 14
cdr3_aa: CASSGDRGAYEQYF

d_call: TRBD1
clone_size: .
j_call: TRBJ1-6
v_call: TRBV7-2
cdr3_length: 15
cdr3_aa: CASSLGSQGGSPLHF

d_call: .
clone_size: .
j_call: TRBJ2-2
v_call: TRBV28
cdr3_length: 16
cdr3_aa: CASSTRQGGHTGELFF

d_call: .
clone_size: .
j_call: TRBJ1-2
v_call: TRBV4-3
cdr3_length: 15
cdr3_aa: CASSQDHPSQRGYTF

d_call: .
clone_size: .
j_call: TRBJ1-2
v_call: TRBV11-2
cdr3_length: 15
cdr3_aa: CASSLPKREEYGYTF

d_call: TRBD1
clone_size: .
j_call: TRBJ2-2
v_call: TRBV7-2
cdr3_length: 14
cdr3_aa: CASSLDRGLGELFF

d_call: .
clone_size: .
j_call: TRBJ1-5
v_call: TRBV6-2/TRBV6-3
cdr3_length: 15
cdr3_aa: CASSYSNSFNQPQHF

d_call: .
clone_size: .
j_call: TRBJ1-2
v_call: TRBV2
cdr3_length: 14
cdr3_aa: CASIFNNRATGYTF

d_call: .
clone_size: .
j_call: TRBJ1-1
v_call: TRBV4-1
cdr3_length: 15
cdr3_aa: CASSQETRALTEAFF

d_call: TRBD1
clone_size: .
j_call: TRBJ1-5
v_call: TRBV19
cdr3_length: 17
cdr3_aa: CASSNGPHRGPIQPQHF

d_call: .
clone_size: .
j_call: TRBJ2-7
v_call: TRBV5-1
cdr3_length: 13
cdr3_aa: CASSLDAIYEQYF

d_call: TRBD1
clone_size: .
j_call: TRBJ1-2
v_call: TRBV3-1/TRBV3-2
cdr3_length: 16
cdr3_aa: CASSPVGTGALYGYTF

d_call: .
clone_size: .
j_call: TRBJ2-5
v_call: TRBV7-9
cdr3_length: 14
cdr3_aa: CASSSQGTSGTQYF

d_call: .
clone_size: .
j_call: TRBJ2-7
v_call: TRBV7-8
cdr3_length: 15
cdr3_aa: CASSGVGSASYEQYF

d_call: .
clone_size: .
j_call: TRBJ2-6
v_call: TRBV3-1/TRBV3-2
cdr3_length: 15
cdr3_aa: CASSQDSSGANVLTF